These T cell receptor beta chains were read from a single sample in a study of OX40 agonist ivuxolimab in advanced cancers. TCRdb's copy holds only in-frame clones and misses some; the assay was immunoSEQ multiplex PCR. The sample contains around 69,000 clones, about 88% of which appear only once. This material consisted of CD4+ or CD8+ T cells sorted from blood, taken in a trial of the OX40 agonist ivuxolimab. All receptors derive from an adult with an advanced solid tumor such as melanoma, head and neck, liver or kidney cancer. Each CDR3 is given with its conserved first and last residue. D genes are given only for firm matches. A row's size may be missing; if present it is once, few, many or a size class.

NA	NA	18	TRBV14	TRBJ1-2	TGTGCCAGCAGCCAAGAGTCAAGACCGGGACACCCTAACTATGGCTACACCTTC	CASSQESRPGHPNYGYTF
NA	NA	14	TRBV7-6	TRBJ2-3	TGTGCCAGCAGCCCCCTGACTAGTACAGATACGCAGTATTTT	CASSPLTSTDTQYF
NA	NA	13	TRBV6-6	TRBJ1-5	TGTGCCAGCAGTTACTCAACGGGTCAGCCCCAGCATTTT	CASSYSTGQPQHF
NA	NA	17	TRBV13	TRBJ1-2	TGTGCCAGCAGCTTAGTACGACGGGACGGAGCTAACTATGGCTACACCTTC	CASSLVRRDGANYGYTF
NA	NA	14	TRBV9	TRBJ2-2	TGTGCCAGCAGCGCCTACTCGAACACCGGGGAGCTGTTTTTT	CASSAYSNTGELFF
NA	NA	14	TRBV7-9	TRBJ1-2	TGTGCCAGCAGCATAACGCTCGCGGGCTATGGCTACACCTTC	CASSITLAGYGYTF
NA	NA	14	TRBV7-6	TRBJ2-1	TGTGCCAGCAGCTTAGCTTGGTCGGTCAATGAGCAGTTCTTC	CASSLAWSVNEQFF
NA	NA	15	TRBV25-1	TRBJ1-3	TGTGCCTGCAGCAACCCGGAACACTCTGGAAACACCATATATTTT	CACSNPEHSGNTIYF
TRBD1	NA	17	TRBV2	TRBJ1-5	TGTGCCAGCAGACGGACAGGGGGTGGGAATAGCAATCAGCCCCAGCATTTT	CASRRTGGGNSNQPQHF
TRBD2	NA	14	TRBV7-2	TRBJ2-3	TGTGCCAGCAGATCGGGGGGGTTGATAGATACGCAGTATTTT	CASRSGGLIDTQYF
NA	NA	15	TRBV27	TRBJ1-1	TGTGCCAGCAGTCCCCTGAGGGGGGTCGGGACTGAAGCTTTCTTT	CASSPLRGVGTEAFF
NA	NA	14	TRBV2	TRBJ2-6	TGTGCCAGCAATCGGGGCTCTGGGGCCAACGTCCTGACTTTC	CASNRGSGANVLTF
NA	few	14	TRBV7-9	TRBJ1-6	TGTGCCAGCAGCTTAGGTGGCGGTAATTCACCCCTCCACTTT	CASSLGGGNSPLHF
NA	NA	16	TRBV6-5	TRBJ2-3	TGTGCCAGCAGTTACGAAAGGGACGGATACACAGATACGCAGTATTTT	CASSYERDGYTDTQYF
TRBD1	once	15	TRBV5-6	TRBJ1-4	TGTGCCAGCAGCTCAATACAGGGGGCAGGTGAAAAACTGTTTTTT	CASSSIQGAGEKLFF
NA	NA	10	TRBV7-8	TRBJ2-5	TGTGCCAGCAGCGAAGAGACCCAGTACTTC	CASSEETQYF
NA	NA	11	TRBV10-1	TRBJ2-3	TGCGCCAGCAGTGGGTCAGATACGCAGTATTTT	CASSGSDTQYF
TRBD1	NA	14	TRBV7-2	TRBJ1-5	TGTGCCAGCAGCATACAGGGGCAGAGTCAGCCCCAGCATTTT	CASSIQGQSQPQHF
NA	NA	14	TRBV5-8	TRBJ2-7	TGTGCCAGCAGCTGGATGCAAGGGCCCTACGAGCAGTACTTC	CASSWMQGPYEQYF
TRBD1	NA	13	TRBV9	TRBJ2-3	TGTGCCAGCAGCGTAGGACAGGGAGATACGCAGTATTTT	CASSVGQGDTQYF
NA	once	14	TRBV28	TRBJ1-4	TGTGCCAGCAGTTCGGTGGGGGGGGATGAAAAACTGTTTTTT	CASSSVGGDEKLFF
NA	NA	13	TRBV5-6	TRBJ1-2	TGTGCCAGCAGCCTACAGGGAGGGTATGGCTACACCTTC	CASSLQGGYGYTF
NA	NA	16	TRBV14	TRBJ1-1	TGTGCCAGCAGCGCCGACACCGGGACGGTGAACACTGAAGCTTTCTTT	CASSADTGTVNTEAFF
NA	NA	14	TRBV6-6	TRBJ2-5	TGTGCCAGCAGTTACTCGAACAGGGAAGAGACCCAGTACTTC	CASSYSNREETQYF
TRBD1	NA	17	TRBV7-8	TRBJ1-1	TGTGCCAGCAGCTTAGAAAACGAGGGGGCGCTGAACACTGAAGCTTTCTTT	CASSLENEGALNTEAFF
TRBD2	NA	16	TRBV19	TRBJ2-1	TGTGCCAGTAGTATAGACTTGCGGGGGGGAGACAATGAGCAGTTCTTC	CASSIDLRGGDNEQFF
TRBD2	few	16	TRBV7-6	TRBJ2-5	TGTGCCAGCAGCTTAGCCCCGGGAGGTAAGGTGGAGACCCAGTACTTC	CASSLAPGGKVETQYF
NA	NA	16	TRBV7-2	TRBJ1-1	TGTGCCAGCAGCTGGGCACGGGACCTAACTGTCGCTGAAGCTTTCTTT	CASSWARDLTVAEAFF
NA	once	14	TRBV9	TRBJ2-2	TGTGCCAGCAGCGTGGGAACGAACACCGGGGAGCTGTTTTTT	CASSVGTNTGELFF
NA	NA	14	TRBV19	TRBJ2-7	TGTGCCAGTAGTACGTTTCCCAACTCCTACGAGCAGTACTTC	CASSTFPNSYEQYF
NA	NA	13	TRBV6-6	TRBJ1-1	TGTGCCAGCACCGAACCGAAGAACACTGAAGCTTTCTTT	CASTEPKNTEAFF
TRBD1	NA	14	TRBV7-2	TRBJ1-6	TGTGCCAGCAGCGTGGGACAGGGATTTTCACCCCTCCACTTT	CASSVGQGFSPLHF
NA	few	16	TRBV4-1	TRBJ2-5	TGCGCCAGCAGCCAAGAGGTGGTCAGGGGCAGAGAGACCCAGTACTTC	CASSQEVVRGRETQYF
NA	NA	14	TRBV7-8	TRBJ1-2	TGTGCCAGCAGCTTAGGGGACGGCCCCTATGGCTACACCTTC	CASSLGDGPYGYTF
NA	NA	13	TRBV6-5	TRBJ2-1	TGTGCCAGCAGTACCCAAGTTCGCAATGAGCAGTTCTTC	CASSTQVRNEQFF
NA	NA	14	TRBV7-2	TRBJ1-6	TGTGCCAGCAGCTTAGCGTACTTTAATTCACCCCTCCACTTT	CASSLAYFNSPLHF
NA	NA	15	TRBV9	TRBJ1-3	TGTGCCAGCAGCGGAATACAGGGCTCTGGAAACACCATATATTTT	CASSGIQGSGNTIYF
NA	NA	13	TRBV6-5	TRBJ1-5	TGTGCCAGCAGGAGGAACAGGGATCAGCCCCAGCATTTT	CASRRNRDQPQHF
TRBD1	NA	16	TRBV7-2	TRBJ1-2	TGTGCCAGCAGCCAACTCCCACAGGGGGCTTACTATGGCTACACCTTC	CASSQLPQGAYYGYTF
NA	once	14	TRBV28	TRBJ1-6	TGTGCCAGCAGTTTGGACACCTATAATTCACCCCTCCACTTT	CASSLDTYNSPLHF
TRBD2	NA	15	TRBV7-2	TRBJ2-7	TGTGCCAGCAGCTCCCAGCGGGGTGGCACCCACGAGCAGTACTTC	CASSSQRGGTHEQYF
NA	NA	16	TRBV19	TRBJ1-4	TGTGCCAGTAGTATAGAGGCAGGGGCAACTAATGAAAAACTGTTTTTT	CASSIEAGATNEKLFF
NA	NA	15	TRBV14	TRBJ2-7	TGTGCCAGCAGCCAAGGGTTTGGGCAGACCTACGAGCAGTACTTC	CASSQGFGQTYEQYF
TRBD2	NA	16	TRBV7-9	TRBJ2-5	TGTGCCAGCAGCTTAATGCGGGTAGGGCGGGGGGAGACCCAGTACTTC	CASSLMRVGRGETQYF
TRBD1	NA	11	TRBV6-6	TRBJ1-5	TGTGCCAGCAGTTGGGGACAGACCCAGCATTTT	CASSWGQTQHF
TRBD1	few	14	TRBV4-3	TRBJ2-7	TGCGCCAGCAGCCTTCGGGACAGGGACTACGAGCAGTACTTC	CASSLRDRDYEQYF
NA	NA	14	TRBV6-5	TRBJ1-3	TGTGCCAGCAGCGGCGACAGCCGTGGAAACACCATATATTTT	CASSGDSRGNTIYF
TRBD1	NA	16	TRBV6-5	TRBJ1-1	TGTGCCAGCAGTTACCTACGACAGGGGGCGGACACTGAAGCTTTCTTT	CASSYLRQGADTEAFF
NA	NA	14	TRBV4-3	TRBJ1-2	TGCGCCAGCAGCCAAGATGGGGATTATAGAGGCTACACCTTC	CASSQDGDYRGYTF
NA	NA	13	TRBV7-3	TRBJ2-5	TGTGCCAGCAGCTCCAGGAGCCAAGAGACCCAGTACTTC	CASSSRSQETQYF
TRBD1	NA	16	TRBV5-4	TRBJ1-2	TGTGCCAGCAGCCCGGCAGGGGGTGAAGCTAACTATGGCTACACCTTC	CASSPAGGEANYGYTF
NA	few	16	TRBV5-1	TRBJ2-7	TGCGCCAGCAGCTCGGACGGATTCGCCAACTCCTACGAGCAGTACTTC	CASSSDGFANSYEQYF
NA	few	18	TRBV5-1	TRBJ1-1	TGCGCCAGCAGCAGGGATGCACTAAGGGGTCCCATGAACACTGAAGCTTTCTTT	CASSRDALRGPMNTEAFF
NA	medium-sized	12	TRBV19	TRBJ2-6	TGTGCCACTAACTCTGGGGCCAACGTCCTGACTTTC	CATNSGANVLTF
NA	few	13	TRBV7-6	TRBJ1-5	TGTGCCAGCAGCTATCTCCGGGGGCAGCCCCAGCATTTT	CASSYLRGQPQHF
TRBD2	NA	15	TRBV5-4	TRBJ2-5	TGTGCCAGCAGCCACGAGGGAGCGGGACAAGAGACCCAGTACTTC	CASSHEGAGQETQYF